Below are 25 T cell receptor beta chains sequenced from a single sample in a study of blood T cell repertoires in COVID-19. Sequencing was performed with immunoSEQ multiplex PCR; in TCRdb, only in-frame clones are kept and a portion is missing. In the table there are 130,000 to 150,000 clones, roughly 83% of which are singletons. The source material was peripheral blood. The receptor source for this set is an elderly woman with acute or convalescent COVID-19.

J is TRBJ2-2 and V is TRBV5-4; 8 bases are a match to TRBD1. CDR1 and CDR2 from the germline V gene are SGHNT and YYREEE (reference sequence). Unmatched junction bases numbered 7, after V lost 4 bases and J lost 5 bases. The CDR3 has 15 amino acids. The CDR3 is CASSRRTGRTGELFF. The CDR3 DNA reads TGTGCCAGCAGCCGGAGGACAGGGCGAACCGGGGAGCTGTTTTTT.

CDR3 nucleotides: TGTGCCAGCACCGAAACGAGGGGAAACACCATATATTTT. Translating it yields CASTETRGNTIYF. The chain recombines TRBV6-5 with TRBJ1-3, with D unresolved. The V end was cut by 7 bases, the J end by 4 bases, with 11 bases between. The CDR3 totals 13 residues. In germline, CDR1 is MNHEY, CDR2 SVGAGI.

This clone has a handful of counts. The V and J genes are TRBV7-6 and TRBJ1-4; a weak D match, TRBD1 (6 bases). CDR3 length equals 14 residues. Germline V gene data show CDR1 as SGHVS and CDR2 as FNYEAQ. Trimming took 2 bases from V and 8 from J, leaving 12 bases between them. The CDR3 region is CASSLTAGDEKLFF. CDR3 sequence (DNA): TGTGCCAGCAGCTTAACTGCAGGGGACGAAAAACTGTTTTTT. Full variable domain (rest looked up from reference TRBV7-6 and TRBJ1-4): GAGVSQSPRYKVTKRGQDVALRCDPISGHVSLYWYRQALGQGPEFLTYFNYEAQQDKSGLPNDRFSAERPEGSISTLTIQRTEQRDSAMYRCASSLTAGDEKLFFGSGTQLSVL.

The CDR3 protein is CASSWSGTTNTGELFF. In DNA form, the CDR3 reads TGTGCCAGCAGCTGGTCCGGGACAACGAACACCGGGGAGCTGTTTTTT. The chain couples TRBV11-2 to TRBJ2-2; TRBD1 might be the D (6 bases). The ends were cut back, 4 bases at V and 0 bases at J, with 12 bases in the middle. The CDR3 length is 16 residues. CDR1 is SGHAT, CDR2 FQNNGV, per germline. The full variable domain, rest sourced from reference TRBV11-2 and TRBJ2-2, is EAGVAQSPRYKIIEKRQSVAFWCNPISGHATLYWYQQILGQGPKLLIQFQNNGVVDDSQLPKDRFSAERLKGVDSTLKIQPAKLEDSAVYLCASSWSGTTNTGELFFGEGSRLTVL.

The rearrangement uses TRBV6-2 or TRBV6-3 and TRBJ2-7, with 7 nucleotides matching TRBD1. With 5 bases clipped from V and 3 bases from J, the junction kept 13 bases outside the gene matches. The CDR3 totals 16 residues. The germline gives CDR1 MNHEY, CDR2 SVGEGT. For the CDR3, the DNA is TGTGCCAGCAGTACCCTTGGACAGGACGGGAACTACGAGCAGTACTTC. Residues: CASSTLGQDGNYEQYF.

This rearrangement joins TRBV7-2 to TRBJ2-7; TRBD1 is a possible D gene (6 bases). Germline assignment: CDR1 SGHTA and CDR2 FQGNSA. The CDR3 spans 14 residues. V was clipped by 5 bases and J by 5 bases, with 16 bases between them. CDR3 sequence: CASSKRQGNHEQYF. CDR3 coding DNA: TGTGCCAGCAGCAAGCGTCAGGGGAACCACGAGCAGTACTTC.

The chain combines TRBV23-1 with TRBJ1-4; TRBD1 might be the D (5 bases). TRBV23-1 is identified as an open reading frame with a role that is uncertain. The CDR3 length is 15 residues. The V end lost 7 bases, the J end lost 8 bases, and 20 bases lay between the germline ends. CDR3 sequence (DNA): TGCGCCAGCAACAAAGGGACTCCGGTGGGAGAAAAACTGTTTTTT. Residues: CASNKGTPVGEKLFF.

The V and J genes are TRBV24-1 and TRBJ2-1; 10 positions match TRBD2. Germline V gene lookup returns CDR1 KGHDR and CDR2 SFDVKD. CDR3 size: 16 residues. V dropped 2 bases and J dropped 4; count of bases not matched to a gene: 4. The CDR3, as DNA: TGTGCCACCAGTGATTCCGTAGCGGGGGGTTACAATGAGCAGTTCTTC. Translating gives CATSDSVAGGYNEQFF.

This clone turned up a few times. The rearrangement links TRBV11-2 to TRBJ2-1, with 9 bases fitting TRBD1. CDR3 length: 15 residues. The V gene's germline CDR1 is SGHAT and CDR2 FQNNGV. V gave up 1 base and J gave up 7 bases; unmatched junction bases: 5. The CDR3 sequence is CASSLVGTGRNEQFF. CDR3 sequence (DNA): TGTGCCAGCAGCTTAGTGGGGACAGGGAGGAATGAGCAGTTCTTC.

CDR3 DNA: TGTGCCACCAGTGATTCGACAGGGGTGGCTTTCTTT. Protein sequence: CATSDSTGVAFF. V is TRBV24-1 and J is TRBJ1-1; TRBD1 agrees at 8 bases. V was pared by 2 bases and J by 11 bases, with 3 bases of the junction left unmatched. This CDR3 spans 12 amino acids. Germline values: CDR1 KGHDR, CDR2 SFDVKD.

Notes on this clone: Different DNA sequences within this sample yield the same CDR3. The chain links TRBV10-3 to TRBJ1-1; 8 nucleotides match TRBD1. This CDR3 contains 13 residues. V trimming: 4 bases; J trimming: 5 bases; junction bases outside the gene matches: 3. CDR1 is ENHRY and CDR2 is SYGVKD in the germline V gene. In DNA form, the CDR3 reads TGTGCCATCAGTGCGACAGGGGTGACTGAAGCTTTCTTT. Translating it yields CAISATGVTEAFF.

The chain has TRBV5-4 and TRBJ2-7, with D possibly being TRBD2 (6 bases). Per germline, CDR1 SGHNT and CDR2 YYREEE (reference sequence). Trimming shortened V by 4 bases and J by 4 bases, and 18 bases separated the two germline ends. CDR3 length: 15 amino acids. The CDR3 DNA is TGTGCCAGCAGCCCAGGCGGGGTAATGGCATACGAGCAGTACTTC. This sequence encodes CASSPGGVMAYEQYF.

The rearrangement uses TRBV11-2 and TRBJ2-1; 7 bases align to TRBD1. V dropped 2 bases and J dropped 7; count of bases not matched to a gene: 2. CDR3 length: 13 residues. Germline CDR1 SGHAT, CDR2 FQNNGV. CDR3: CASSLNRGNEQFF. For the CDR3, the DNA is TGTGCCAGCAGCTTAAACAGGGGAAATGAGCAGTTCTTC.

The chain combines TRBV19 with TRBJ1-2; D unresolved. Germline V lookup: CDR1 LNHDA, CDR2 SQIVND (reference sequence). Trimming removed 7 bases at V and 7 bases at J, with 19 bases between. The CDR3 totals 14 residues. This chain's CDR3 is CASKNPGAFSGYTF. The CDR3 coding sequence is TGTGCCAGTAAGAACCCAGGCGCCTTTAGTGGCTACACCTTC. Using reference TRBV19 and TRBJ1-2 for the parts outside the CDR3, the full variable domain is DGGITQSPKYLFRKEGQNVTLSCEQNLNHDAMYWYRQDPGQGLRLIYYSQIVNDFQKGDIAEGYSVSREKKESFPLTVTSAQKNPTAFYLCASKNPGAFSGYTFGSGTRLTVV.

The chain is built from TRBV5-4 and TRBJ1-3; 9 bases map to TRBD1. Germline V gene sequence: CDR1 SGHNT, CDR2 YYREEE (reference sequence). This CDR3 has 16 amino acids. Losses at the gene ends were 2 bases for V and 2 bases for J; bases not matched to a gene: 5. The CDR3 nucleotides read TGTGCCAGCAGCTTTAGGGGACAGGGACCTGGAAACACCATATATTTT. Its translation: CASSFRGQGPGNTIYF.

This rearrangement joins TRBV5-4 to TRBJ1-4; D gene uncertain. The CDR3 extends over 14 amino acids. Germline CDR1 reads SGHNT; CDR2 reads YYREEE (reference sequence). Trimming shortened V by 0 bases and J by 6 bases, and 9 bases separated the two germline ends. The DNA for the CDR3 is TGTGCCAGCAGCTTGGGGGCAGTGGATGAAAAACTGTTTTTT. Its protein product is CASSLGAVDEKLFF.

The chain carries TRBV5-1 and TRBJ1-6; D not resolved. V was pared by 0 bases and J by 4 bases, with 5 bases between. CDR3 length: 14 residues. Germline V CDR1 and CDR2: SGHRS, YFSETQ. The CDR3 sequence: CASSLGGYNSPLHF. The CDR3 DNA reads TGCGCCAGCAGCTTGGGCGGTTATAATTCACCCCTCCACTTT.

The chain uses TRBV7-6 and TRBJ1-4, with D perhaps matching TRBD1 (5 bases). The CDR3 contains 15 residues. Germline CDR1 SGHVS, CDR2 FNYEAQ. Trimming stripped 8 bases from V and 2 bases from J, with 15 bases between. CDR3: CASGQGGVTNEKLFF. The CDR3 DNA follows: TGTGCCAGCGGGCAGGGAGGAGTGACTAATGAAAAACTGTTTTTT.

V is TRBV28 and J is TRBJ1-6; D gene unclear. Germline loops: CDR1 MDHEN, CDR2 SYDVKM. Trimming left V 7 bases short and J 0 bases short, with 10 bases between. This CDR3 has 15 amino acids. The DNA of the CDR3 is TGTGCCAGCACCGGAAGGAGCTCCTATAATTCACCCCTCCACTTT. The encoded protein is CASTGRSSYNSPLHF.

CDR3 sequence reads: CASSRGTGLNTEAFF. CDR3 nucleotide sequence: TGTGCCAGCAGCAGAGGGACAGGCTTGAACACTGAAGCTTTCTTT. The chain links TRBV7-8 to TRBJ1-1; 8 bases match TRBD1. The J segment lost 0 bases and the V segment lost 5 bases, leaving 5 bases of the junction unmatched. The CDR3 totals 15 residues. The germline CDR1 and CDR2 sequences are SGHVS and FQNEAQ.

The V and J genes are TRBV6-5 and TRBJ1-1; D not resolved. The CDR3 runs to 14 residues. Germline CDR1 and CDR2: MNHEY and SVGAGI. V gave up 0 bases and J gave up 4 bases, with 9 bases separating them. This CDR3 is CASSYSRERTEAFF. The DNA for the CDR3 is TGTGCCAGCAGTTACTCGAGGGAACGCACTGAAGCTTTCTTT.

V gene TRBV4-1 combines with J gene TRBJ1-2; 7 bases fit TRBD1. The CDR3 extends over 14 amino acids. The germline V gene encodes CDR1 MGHRA and CDR2 YSYEKL. Unmatched junction bases numbered 4, after V lost 4 bases and J lost 2 bases. The CDR3 bases are TGCGCCAGCAGCCCTGACAGGGTGAACTATGGCTACACCTTC. Its protein is CASSPDRVNYGYTF.

The V and J genes are TRBV6-6 and TRBJ1-5; TRBD1 matches 9 bases. J gave up 4 bases and V 6 bases, and 7 bases lay outside the gene matches. Per germline, CDR1 MNHNY and CDR2 SVGAGI (reference sequence). The CDR3 is 15 residues long. The CDR3 reads CASRSRDRVNQPQHF. CDR3 nucleotides: TGTGCCAGCAGGAGCCGGGACAGGGTAAATCAGCCCCAGCATTTT.

The chain recombines TRBV6-4 with TRBJ1-4, with TRBD1 matching over 9 bases. V lost 6 bases, J lost 0 bases, and 5 bases stayed unmatched. The CDR3 has 16 residues. CDR1 and CDR2 (germline): MRHNA, SNTAGT. CDR3 region: CASRFGTGTTNEKLFF. CDR3 in DNA: TGTGCCAGCAGATTTGGGACAGGGACAACTAATGAAAAACTGTTTTTT.

This chain links TRBV11-2 with TRBJ1-1, with D uncertain. Germline lookup yields CDR1 SGHAT and CDR2 FQNNGV. The CDR3 runs to 13 residues. Trimming took off 3 bases at V and 0 bases at J, with 5 bases between the two ends. CDR3 sequence: CASSLPVNTEAFF. Written as DNA, the CDR3 is TGTGCCAGCAGCTTGCCAGTGAACACTGAAGCTTTCTTT.